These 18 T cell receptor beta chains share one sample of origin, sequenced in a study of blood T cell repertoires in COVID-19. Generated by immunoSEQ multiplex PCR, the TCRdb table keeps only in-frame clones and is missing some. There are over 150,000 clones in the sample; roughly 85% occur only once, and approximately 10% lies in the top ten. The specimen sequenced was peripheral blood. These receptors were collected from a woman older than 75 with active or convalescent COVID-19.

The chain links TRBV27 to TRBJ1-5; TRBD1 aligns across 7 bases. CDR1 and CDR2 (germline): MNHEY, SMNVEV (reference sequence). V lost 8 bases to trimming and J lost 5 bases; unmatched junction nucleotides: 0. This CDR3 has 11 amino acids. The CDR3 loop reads CASGTDQPQHF. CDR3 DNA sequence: TGTGCCAGCGGGACAGATCAGCCCCAGCATTTT.

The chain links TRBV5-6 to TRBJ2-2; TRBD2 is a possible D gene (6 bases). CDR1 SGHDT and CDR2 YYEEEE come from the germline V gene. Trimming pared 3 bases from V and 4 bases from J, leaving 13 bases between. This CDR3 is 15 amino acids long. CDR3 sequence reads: CASSSLAAFTGELFF. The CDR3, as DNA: TGTGCCAGCAGCTCCTTAGCGGCCTTCACCGGGGAGCTGTTTTTT.

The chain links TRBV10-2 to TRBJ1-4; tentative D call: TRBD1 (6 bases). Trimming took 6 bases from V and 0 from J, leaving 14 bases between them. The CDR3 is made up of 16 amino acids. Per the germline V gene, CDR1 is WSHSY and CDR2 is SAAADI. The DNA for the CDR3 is TGCGCCAGCAGCAAGAGACAGGTTGCAACTAATGAAAAACTGTTTTTT. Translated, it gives CASSKRQVATNEKLFF.

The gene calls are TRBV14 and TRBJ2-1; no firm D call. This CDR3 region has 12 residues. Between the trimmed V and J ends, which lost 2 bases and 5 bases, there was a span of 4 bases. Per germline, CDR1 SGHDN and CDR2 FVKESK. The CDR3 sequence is CASSQPNNEQFF. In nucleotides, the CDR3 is TGTGCCAGCAGCCAACCAAACAATGAGCAGTTCTTC.

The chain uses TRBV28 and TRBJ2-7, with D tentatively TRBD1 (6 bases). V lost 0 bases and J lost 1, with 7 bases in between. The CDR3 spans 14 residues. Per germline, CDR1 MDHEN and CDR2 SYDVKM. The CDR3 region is CASSLWDSSYEQYF. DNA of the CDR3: TGTGCCAGCAGTTTATGGGACAGTTCCTACGAGCAGTACTTC.

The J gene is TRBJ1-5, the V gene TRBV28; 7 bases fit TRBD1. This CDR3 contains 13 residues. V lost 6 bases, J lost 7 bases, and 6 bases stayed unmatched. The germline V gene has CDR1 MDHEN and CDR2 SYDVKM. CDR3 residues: CASSLNRGQPQHF. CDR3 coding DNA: TGTGCCAGCAGCCTAAACAGGGGCCAGCCCCAGCATTTT.

For the CDR3, the DNA is TGTGCCAGCTCACCCGGACAGGCTGGAAACACCATATATTTT. As protein: CASSPGQAGNTIYF. The chain uses TRBV18 and TRBJ1-3; 7 nucleotides agree with TRBD1. Germline CDR1 reads KGHSH; CDR2 reads LQKENI. The V gene end was trimmed by 3 bases and the J gene end by 2 bases; junction bases not matched to a gene: 1. The length of the CDR3 is 14 residues.

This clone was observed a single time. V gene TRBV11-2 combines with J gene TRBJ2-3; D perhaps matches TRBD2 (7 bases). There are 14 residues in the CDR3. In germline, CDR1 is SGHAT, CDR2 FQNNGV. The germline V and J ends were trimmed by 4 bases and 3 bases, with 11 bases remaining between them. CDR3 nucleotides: TGTGCCAGCAGCTGGACTAGGGGGACAGATACGCAGTATTTT. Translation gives CASSWTRGTDTQYF.

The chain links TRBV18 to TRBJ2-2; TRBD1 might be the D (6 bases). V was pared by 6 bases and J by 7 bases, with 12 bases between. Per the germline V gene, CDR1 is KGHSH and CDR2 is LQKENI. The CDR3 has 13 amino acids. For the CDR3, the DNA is TGTGCCAGCTCCCGGGACACCCACGGGGAGCTGTTTTTT. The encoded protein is CASSRDTHGELFF.

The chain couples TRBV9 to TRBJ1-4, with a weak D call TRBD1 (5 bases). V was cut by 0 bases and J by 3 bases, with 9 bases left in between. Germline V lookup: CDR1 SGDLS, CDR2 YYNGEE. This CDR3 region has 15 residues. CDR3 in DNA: TGTGCCAGCAGCGTAGTTGACAGCGCTAATGAAAAACTGTTTTTT. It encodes CASSVVDSANEKLFF.

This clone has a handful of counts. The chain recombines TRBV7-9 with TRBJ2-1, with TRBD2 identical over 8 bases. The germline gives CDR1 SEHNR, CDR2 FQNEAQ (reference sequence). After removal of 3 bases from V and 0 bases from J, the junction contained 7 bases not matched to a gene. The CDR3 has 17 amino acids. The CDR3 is CASSFGGSGGSYNEQFF. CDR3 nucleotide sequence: TGTGCCAGCAGCTTTGGGGGGAGCGGGGGCTCCTACAATGAGCAGTTCTTC.

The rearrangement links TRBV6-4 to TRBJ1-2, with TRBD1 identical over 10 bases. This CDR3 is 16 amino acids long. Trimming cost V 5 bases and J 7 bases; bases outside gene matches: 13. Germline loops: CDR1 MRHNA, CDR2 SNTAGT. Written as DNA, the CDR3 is TGTGCCAGCAGTCCTTCAGCGACAGGGGGCGTAGGTGGCTACACCTTC. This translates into CASSPSATGGVGGYTF.

The CDR3 loop reads CASSPPRDRPSGNTIYF. The CDR3 nucleotides read TGTGCCAGCAGCCCCCCCCGGGACAGGCCTTCTGGAAACACCATATATTTT. This chain uses TRBV28 with TRBJ1-3, with TRBD1 matching 8 bases. Losses at the gene ends were 6 bases for V and 1 base for J; bases not matched to a gene: 11. The CDR3 has 17 amino acids. Germline V gives CDR1 MDHEN, CDR2 SYDVKM.

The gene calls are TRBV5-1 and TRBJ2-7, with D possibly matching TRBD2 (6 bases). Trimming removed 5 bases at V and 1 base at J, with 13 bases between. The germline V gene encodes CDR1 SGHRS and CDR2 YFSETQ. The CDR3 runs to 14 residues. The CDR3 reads CASSVGGLSYEQYF. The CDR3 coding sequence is TGCGCCAGCAGTGTGGGGGGATTGTCCTACGAGCAGTACTTC.

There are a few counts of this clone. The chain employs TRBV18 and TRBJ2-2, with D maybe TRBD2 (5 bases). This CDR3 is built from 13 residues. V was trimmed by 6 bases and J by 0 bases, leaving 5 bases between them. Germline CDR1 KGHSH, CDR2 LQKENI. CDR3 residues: CASSGTNTGELFF. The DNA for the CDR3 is TGTGCCAGCTCCGGGACGAACACCGGGGAGCTGTTTTTT.

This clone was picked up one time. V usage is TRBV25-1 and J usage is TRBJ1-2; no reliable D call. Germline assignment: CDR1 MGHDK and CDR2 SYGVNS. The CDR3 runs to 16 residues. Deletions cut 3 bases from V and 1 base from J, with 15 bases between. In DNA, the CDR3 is TGTGCCAGCAGTGAGATAGACACCCAATTTAACTATGGCTACACCTTC. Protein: CASSEIDTQFNYGYTF.

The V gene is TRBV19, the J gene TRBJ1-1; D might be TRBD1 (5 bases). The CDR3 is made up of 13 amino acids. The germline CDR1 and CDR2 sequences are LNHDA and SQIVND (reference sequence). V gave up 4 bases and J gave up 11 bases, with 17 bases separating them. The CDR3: CASSTRNWDSAFF. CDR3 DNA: TGTGCCAGTAGTACGCGAAACTGGGACTCGGCTTTCTTT. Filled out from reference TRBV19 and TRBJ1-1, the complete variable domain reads DGGITQSPKYLFRKEGQNVTLSCEQNLNHDAMYWYRQDPGQGLRLIYYSQIVNDFQKGDIAEGYSVSREKKESFPLTVTSAQKNPTAFYLCASSTRNWDSAFFGQGTRLTVV.

The CDR3 DNA is TGTGCCAGCAGATCAAGCGGGAGGATCTACAATGAGCAGTTCTTC. Encoded protein: CASRSSGRIYNEQFF. The V and J genes are TRBV6-5 and TRBJ2-1; TRBD2 matches 9 bases. Germline trimming cut 6 bases from V and 3 bases from J; bases unmatched to any gene: 6. From germline, CDR1 is MNHEY and CDR2 SVGAGI. The CDR3 contains 15 residues.